This entry is about one TCR beta chain. This entry comes from a study of T cell repertoires in MIS-A myocarditis. Germline CDR1 LGHDT, CDR2 YNNKEL (reference sequence). The CDR3 is 15 amino acids. Between the trimmed V and J ends, which lost 0 bases and 4 bases, there was a span of 12 bases. Assay used: immunoSEQ multiplex PCR; TCRdb lists only in-frame clones, some missing. In the table there are more than 14,000 clones, roughly 81% of which are singletons. The rearrangement joins TRBV3-1 (or the pseudogene TRBV3-2) to TRBJ1-1; D is uncertain. The sequenced material came from left ventricle heart tissue obtained at autopsy. The receptor's source is a man between 18 and 35 years old with fulminant myocarditis from multisystem inflammatory syndrome in adults (MIS-A) after COVID-19. The CDR3 DNA reads TGTGCCAGCAGCCAAGATTCGGGCTGGGGCACTGAAGCTTTCTTT. Translating it yields CASSQDSGWGTEAFF.